The 7 T cell receptor beta chains listed next were all sequenced from one sample in a study of blood T cells in healthy people across ages. The second PCR ran about 6 to 12 cycles with a sample-barcoded 5' primer and J-beta primers. TCRdb used MiXCR to reprocess the 5' RACE reads, holding one entry per CDR3 protein. Here the sample spans 910,000 or so distinct CDR3 sequences, around 54% being singletons. Sample: blood. The source is an older woman in good health.

This chain joins TRBV10-3 and TRBJ2-4, with a tentative D call TRBD1 (6 bases). The J call may not be correct, given that the DNA end is closer to TRBJ2-7. This CDR3 spans 14 amino acids. Germline CDR1 reads ENHRY; CDR2 reads SYGVKD. CDR3 protein: CAINPGDGSYEQYF. CDR3 DNA: TGTGCCATCAACCCAGGGGACGGCTCCTACGAGCAGTACTTC.

This clonotype was counted only a few times. V usage is TRBV29-1 and J usage is TRBJ1-4; 9 nucleotides agree with TRBD1. Germline V gene sequence: CDR1 SQVTM, CDR2 ANQGSEA. The CDR3 spans 13 residues. V was clipped by 5 bases and J by 7 bases; unmatched bases: 5. CDR3 in amino acids: CSVRDRVVEKLFF. DNA for the CDR3: TGCAGCGTTAGGGACAGGGTGGTTGAAAAACTGTTTTTT.

The chain has TRBV7-7 and TRBJ2-3; D is unresolved. This CDR3 region has 14 residues. Trimming removed 5 bases from V and 3 bases from J, with 12 bases in between. Germline V lookup: CDR1 SSHAT, CDR2 FNYEAQ (reference sequence). The CDR3 spells CASSPYSETDTQYF. The CDR3 DNA sequence: TGTGCCAGCAGCCCCTACAGTGAGACAGATACGCAGTATTTT.

This clonotype turned up a few times. The chain employs TRBV13 and TRBJ2-5; D may be TRBD1 or TRBD2 (7 bases each). The CDR3 sequence is 17 residues long. The germline gives CDR1 PRHDT, CDR2 FYEKMQ (reference sequence). The V end was cut by 5 bases, the J end by 5 bases, with 24 bases between. The CDR3 DNA reads TGTGCCAGCAGCCCTCTACCGGGGGAGGGGGCACTGGAGACCCAGTACTTC. Protein sequence: CASSPLPGEGALETQYF. The variable domain in full, with the rest retrieved from reference TRBV13 and TRBJ2-5, is AAGVIQSPRHLIKEKRETATLKCYPIPRHDTVYWYQQGPGQDPQFLISFYEKMQSDKGSIPDRFSAQQFSDYHSELNMSSLELGDSALYFCASSPLPGEGALETQYFGPGTRLLVL.

This clonotype was seen a few times. The V call is TRBV7-2, the J call TRBJ1-2; TRBD1 aligns across 7 bases. V trimming: 2 bases; J trimming: 2 bases; junction bases outside the gene matches: 2. The CDR3 contains 14 residues. CDR1 is SGHTA and CDR2 is FQGNSA in the germline V gene. CDR3 bases: TGTGCCAGCAGCTTAAGGGGGCTGAACTATGGCTACACCTTC. Translating it yields CASSLRGLNYGYTF.

This clonotype was found a few times. The J gene is TRBJ2-3, the V gene TRBV12-3 or TRBV12-4; 8 positions match TRBD1. J was trimmed by 4 bases and V by 5 bases; bases with no gene match: 5. CDR3 length: 14 residues. The CDR3 protein is CASSLTGGPDTQYF. The CDR3, as DNA: TGTGCCAGCAGTCTCACAGGGGGTCCAGATACGCAGTATTTT.

DNA of the CDR3: TGTGCCAGCAGCCCCCCGGTCCTTAGCGGGAGGAACTACAATGAGCAGTTCTTC. Protein: CASSPPVLSGRNYNEQFF. The rearrangement joins TRBV5-6 to TRBJ2-1; 10 bases are a match to TRBD2. Germline V gene data show CDR1 as SGHDT and CDR2 as YYEEEE. J gave up 3 bases and V 4 bases, and 13 bases lay outside the gene matches. This CDR3 comprises 18 residues.